Described below is a single T cell receptor beta chain sequence and its context. The antigen it binds to is not known. No much larger clone exists at a distance of one base, and base qualities are not known. The immunoSEQ Assay was the method used to sequence TCRbeta CDR3 regions. After extraction, genomic DNA underwent amplification by bias-controlled multiplex PCR, followed by high-throughput sequencing. For the original study's pipeline: To quantify the absolute abundance of every unique TCRbeta CDR3 region, sequences were collapsed and filtered. T cell fraction was estimated by normalizing TCRbeta template counts to usable DNA, with usable DNA measured through amplification of reference genes found in all nucleated cells. Repertoire TCRs were annotated as SARS-CoV-2-specific by exact matching of V gene, CDR3 amino acid sequence and J gene to a known reactive TCR set. The reference SARS-CoV-2 TCR set was derived from MIRA and filtered for enrichment in COVID-19-positive ImmuneCODE repertoires, a step that removed public or cross-reactive TCRs. Using the MIRA antigens, annotated TCRs were further analysed by specific ORF or by position within an ORF. Breadth was defined as annotated unique rearrangements over total unique productive rearrangements; depth was the summed frequency of those rearrangements. Two-sided Wilcoxon rank-sum tests were applied when comparing TCR breadth between groups. As stored in TCRdb, this immuneACCESS dataset retains in-frame rearrangements with V and J assigned. A fraction of the clones does not appear; measured against another copy, unresolved V genes explain less than half of the discrepancy, and the remainder lacks a known reason. The DNA was the basis for D and trimming; V, J and clone size are from that table. A total of about 350,000 clones appear in this sample, more than 85% of them only once. The ten most abundant clones make up approximately 5% of the sample.

From the cysteine up to the phenylalanine, the CDR3 has a length of 18 residues. Of the read, only the CDR3 DNA is kept; its 54 bases are in frame from base 1. Taken from the germline V gene, the CDR1 and CDR2 loops are SGHVS and FQNEAQ. V lost 5 bases and J lost 6 bases, and the count of bases not matched to a germline gene is 12. The source of the sample is a study of Ad26.COV2.S vaccination and SARS-CoV-2 variants (dated by TCRdb to the early 2020s). Looking at the study overall: Vaccine-arm donors came from COV1001, a multicentre, randomized, double-blind, placebo-controlled phase I-IIa trial of Ad26.COV2.S in healthy adults. The TCR-sequenced set comprised approximately 30 samples: around 20 Ad26.COV2.S vaccine recipients, 5 placebo recipients and 8 SARS-CoV-2 convalescent individuals. Ad26.COV2.S was administered intramuscularly at a dose of 5x10^10 or 1x10^11 viral particles, either as one shot or as two shots given 56 days apart. Participants in the trial were split at random into five groups of five each, receiving low-dose or high-dose Ad26.COV2.S once or twice, or else placebo on both occasions. The specificity and breadth of SARS-CoV-2-reactive T cell receptors after Ad26.COV2.S vaccination were assessed by TCRbeta repertoire sequencing. Investigators remained blinded to trial group allocation during experiments and outcome assessment. Broad study findings and their caveats: The authors noted that the TCR breadth and depth analyses may have underestimated total T cell responses. Ad26.COV2.S recipients had higher spike-specific TCR breadth than placebo recipients (P = 0.0014). The study lacked the statistical power to compare responses across vaccine doses or regimens. Non-spike TCR breadth was comparable between vaccine and placebo recipients, consistent with the vaccine containing only spike. After vaccination, spike-specific CD8+ and CD4+ T cell responses were reported to show substantial breadth.

In the paper's terms, the treatment or condition label means: roughly 19 received Ad26.COV2.S at low or high dose, single or two shots; several received placebo; per-sample allocation not given. For vaccine and placebo recipients, the sequenced repertoires came from samples collected on day 63 after the first injection. Between 29 July and 7 August 2020, Cohort 1b enrolled some 25 adults aged 18-55 years at one site in Boston, USA. Ad26.COV2.S consisted of a replication-incompetent adenovirus type 26 vector by which a prefusion-stabilized SARS-CoV-2 spike protein from the original Wuhan strain was expressed.

The sequence came from a person between 18 and 59 years old who received the Ad26.COV2.S COVID-19 vaccine or a placebo. The specimen was peripheral blood, collected in a trial of Ad26.COV2.S vaccine versus placebo. Recombination linked TRBV7-8 to TRBJ2-1; TRBD2 fits 14 bases in the junction. Read as DNA, the sequence is TGTGCCAGCAGCCAACCCCTTCCGGGACTAGCGGGAGTCAATGAGCAGTTCTTC. This codes for CASSQPLPGLAGVNEQFF.